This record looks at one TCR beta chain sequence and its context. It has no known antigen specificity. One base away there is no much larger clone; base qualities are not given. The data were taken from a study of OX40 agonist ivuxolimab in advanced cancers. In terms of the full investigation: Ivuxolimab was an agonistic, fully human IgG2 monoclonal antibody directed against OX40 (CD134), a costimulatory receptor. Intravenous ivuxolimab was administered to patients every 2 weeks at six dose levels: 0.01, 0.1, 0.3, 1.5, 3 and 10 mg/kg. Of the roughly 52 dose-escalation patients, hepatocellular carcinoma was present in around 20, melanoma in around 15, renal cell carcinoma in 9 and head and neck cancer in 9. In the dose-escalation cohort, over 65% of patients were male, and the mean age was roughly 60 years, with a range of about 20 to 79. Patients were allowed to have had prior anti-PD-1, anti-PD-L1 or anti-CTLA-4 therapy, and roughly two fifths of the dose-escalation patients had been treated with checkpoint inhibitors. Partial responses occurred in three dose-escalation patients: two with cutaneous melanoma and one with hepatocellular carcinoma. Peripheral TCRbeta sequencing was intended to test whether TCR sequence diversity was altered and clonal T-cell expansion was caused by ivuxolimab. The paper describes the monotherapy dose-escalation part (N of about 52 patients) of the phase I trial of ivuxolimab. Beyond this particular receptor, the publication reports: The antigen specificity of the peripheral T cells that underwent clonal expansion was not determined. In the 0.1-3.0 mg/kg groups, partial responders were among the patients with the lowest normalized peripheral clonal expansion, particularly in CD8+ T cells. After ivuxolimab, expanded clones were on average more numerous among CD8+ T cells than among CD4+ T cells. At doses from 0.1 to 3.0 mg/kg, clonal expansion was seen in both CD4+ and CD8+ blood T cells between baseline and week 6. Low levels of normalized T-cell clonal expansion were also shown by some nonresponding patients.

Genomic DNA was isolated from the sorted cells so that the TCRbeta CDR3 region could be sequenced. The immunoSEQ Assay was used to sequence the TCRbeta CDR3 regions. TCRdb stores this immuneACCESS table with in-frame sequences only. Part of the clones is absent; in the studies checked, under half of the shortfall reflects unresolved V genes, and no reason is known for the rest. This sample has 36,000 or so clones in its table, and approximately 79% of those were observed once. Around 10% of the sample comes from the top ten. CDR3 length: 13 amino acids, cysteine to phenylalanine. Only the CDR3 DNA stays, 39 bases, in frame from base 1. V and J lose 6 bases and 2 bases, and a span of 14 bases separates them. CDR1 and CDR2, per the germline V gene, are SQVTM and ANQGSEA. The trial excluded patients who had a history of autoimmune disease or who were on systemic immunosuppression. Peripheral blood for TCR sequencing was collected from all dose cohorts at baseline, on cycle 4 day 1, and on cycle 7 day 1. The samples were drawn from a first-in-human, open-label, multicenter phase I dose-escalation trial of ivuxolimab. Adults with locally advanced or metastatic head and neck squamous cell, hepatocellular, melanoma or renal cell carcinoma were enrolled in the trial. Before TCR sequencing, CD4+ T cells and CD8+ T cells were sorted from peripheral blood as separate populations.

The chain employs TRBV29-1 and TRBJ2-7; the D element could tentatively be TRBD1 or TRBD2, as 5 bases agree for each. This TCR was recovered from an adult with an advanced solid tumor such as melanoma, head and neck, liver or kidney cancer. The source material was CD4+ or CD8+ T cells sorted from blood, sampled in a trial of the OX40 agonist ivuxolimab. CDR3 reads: CSVVREIPYEQYF. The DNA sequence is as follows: TGCAGCGTGGTCAGGGAGATCCCCTACGAGCAGTACTTC.